These 7 T cell receptor beta chains were sequenced from one sample in a study of blood T cell repertoires in COVID-19. TCRdb's table, derived via immunoSEQ multiplex PCR, lists solely in-frame clones and lacks some. Of about 120,000 clones listed, roughly 89% are singletons. The sample taken for sequencing was PBMCs or T cells enriched from blood (not recorded which). These receptor sequences come from a woman in her twenties or thirties who had recovered from COVID-19.

The chain is built from TRBV4-1 and TRBJ1-4; no reliable D call. The CDR3 is 14 amino acids. V was cut by 0 bases and J by 11 bases, with 13 bases left in between. CDR1 and CDR2 from the germline V gene are MGHRA and YSYEKL. CDR3 in DNA: TGCGCCAGCAGCCAAGATAGTTACGGGAGTAAACTGTTTTTT. Its protein is CASSQDSYGSKLFF.

The chain carries TRBV5-1 and TRBJ1-2; D is perhaps TRBD1 (5 bases). V was clipped by 4 bases and J by 8 bases, with 18 bases between them. Per germline, CDR1 SGHRS and CDR2 YFSETQ. There are 14 residues in the CDR3. This CDR3 reads CASSRSGDAVGYTF. DNA of the CDR3: TGCGCCAGCAGCCGATCGGGGGACGCAGTCGGCTACACCTTC.

The gene calls are TRBV19 and TRBJ2-2; the match to TRBD2 covers 8 bases. The CDR3 totals 15 residues. Trimming cost V 7 bases and J 1 base; bases outside gene matches: 5. The germline V gene encodes CDR1 LNHDA and CDR2 SQIVND (reference sequence). CDR3 sequence (DNA): TGTGCCAGTAAACGGGGGGGCGTGAACACCGGGGAGCTGTTTTTT. Translation: CASKRGGVNTGELFF.

This chain uses TRBV3-1 (or the pseudogene TRBV3-2) with TRBJ2-7; 9 bases line up with TRBD2. This CDR3 contains 15 residues. Trimming took 4 bases from V and 3 from J; bases not matched to a gene: 7. From germline, CDR1 is LGHDT and CDR2 YNNKEL (reference sequence). The CDR3 bases are TGTGCCAGCAGCCTACTGAGCGGGAGGCGCTACGAGCAGTACTTC. Its translation: CASSLLSGRRYEQYF.

The chain carries TRBV28 and TRBJ1-4, with a tentative D call TRBD1 (6 bases). Trimming stripped 8 bases from V and 2 bases from J, with 6 bases between. The CDR3 covers 12 residues. The germline CDR1 and CDR2 sequences are MDHEN and SYDVKM. CDR3 DNA: TGTGCCAGCGGACAGACTAATGAAAAACTGTTTTTT. It is translated as CASGQTNEKLFF.

Only one count was recorded for this clone. This chain links TRBV7-8 with TRBJ2-1; maybe TRBD1 (5 bases). There are 12 residues in the CDR3. Germline-derived CDR1 and CDR2 are SGHVS and FQNEAQ. V was shortened by 5 bases and J by 7 bases, with 9 bases between the two germline ends. The DNA of the CDR3 is TGTGCCAGCAGCCCACACAGGAATGAGCAGTTCTTC. It is translated as CASSPHRNEQFF.

The table lists this clone with a count of one. The chain joins TRBV28 to TRBJ2-1; no reliable D call. The CDR3 spans 15 residues. Trimming pared 6 bases from V and 3 bases from J, leaving 15 bases between. Germline V gives CDR1 MDHEN, CDR2 SYDVKM. The CDR3 DNA reads as TGTGCCAGCAGGGGCAGAGAAACACTCTACAATGAGCAGTTCTTC. It yields the protein CASRGRETLYNEQFF.